The clone carrying this T cell receptor (beta chain) was detected many times. Its antigen remains unknown. The sample is drawn from a study of neurological immune-mediated disorders. The germline V gene has CDR1 SGHDT and CDR2 YYEEEE. Trimming left V 2 bases short and J 0 bases short, with 9 bases between. The CDR3 totals 15 residues. Study-wide points: HTLV-1-associated myelopathy led in TCR clonal expansion, while multiple sclerosis ranked lowest, below healthy controls.

The authors made cDNA by 5'RACE with 10-nucleotide random UMIs. TCRdb recomputed calls from the 5' RACE reads with MiXCR, one row per CDR3 protein. The sample consists of approximately 30,000 distinct CDR3 sequences, about 6.2% of them appearing once. The receptor was derived from a woman between 50 and 59 years old in good health. This chain joins TRBV5-6 and TRBJ2-1; the D gene could be TRBD1 or TRBD2 (5 bases each). Material: PBMCs. Written as DNA, the CDR3 is TGTGCCAGCAGCTTAAGTGGGGGCTCCTACAATGAGCAGTTCTTC. The encoded protein is CASSLSGGSYNEQFF. Supplemented by reference TRBV5-6 and TRBJ2-1, the full variable domain reads DAGVTQSPTHLIKTRGQQVTLRCSPKSGHDTVSWYQQALGQGPQFIFQYYEEEERQRGNFPDRFSGHQFPNYSSELNVNALLLGDSALYLCASSLSGGSYNEQFFGPGTRLTVL.